A selection of T cell receptor beta chains follows, all from one sample in a study of T-cell memory formation after mild COVID-19. Using its own MiXCR run on the 5' RACE reads, TCRdb lists one record per CDR3 protein. The sample yields around 340,000 distinct CDR3 sequences, approximately 13% seen once. The specimen sequenced was PBMCs or a T cell subset sorted from them (not recorded which). The receptor set was obtained from a man aged 18 to 29 who had mild COVID-19 (a few samples of this study predate the infection). Cell type and time point are not known. Each CDR3 is given with its conserved first and last residue. The order of the fields is D gene, clone size, J gene, CDR3 length, V gene, CDR3 protein, CDR3 DNA. D genes are given only for firm matches. Expanded clones are given a class, and other clones once, few, many or no size at all.

D: TRBD1; size: few; J: TRBJ2-1; length: 14; V: TRBV27; CDR3: CASSSGTDYNEQFF; DNA: TGTGCCAGCAGTTCCGGGACAGATTACAATGAGCAGTTCTTC
D: TRBD1; size: .; J: TRBJ1-2; length: 14; V: TRBV30; CDR3: CAWSRGGQAYGYTF; DNA: TGTGCCTGGAGTCGGGGTGGACAGGCTTATGGCTACACCTTC
D: TRBD1; size: many; J: TRBJ2-3; length: 15; V: TRBV20-1; CDR3: CSAESGQGATDTQYF; DNA: TGCAGTGCCGAGTCGGGACAGGGGGCCACAGATACGCAGTATTTT
D: .; size: .; J: TRBJ1-1; length: 13; V: TRBV29-1; CDR3: CSVEGRVGPEAFF; DNA: TGCAGCGTTGAAGGCAGGGTTGGGCCTGAAGCTTTCTTT
D: .; size: .; J: TRBJ2-5; length: 13; V: TRBV23-1; CDR3: CASSQSAGETQYF; DNA: TGCGCCAGCAGTCAATCGGCGGGGGAGACCCAGTACTTC
D: TRBD1; size: few; J: TRBJ2-7; length: 12; V: TRBV12-3/TRBV12-4; CDR3: CASRTDRDEQYF; DNA: TGTGCCAGCAGAACGGACAGGGACGAGCAGTACTTC
D: TRBD1; size: many; J: TRBJ1-1; length: 16; V: TRBV15; CDR3: CATSREQGAYRTEAFF; DNA: TGTGCCACCAGCAGAGAACAGGGGGCGTATAGGACTGAAGCTTTCTTT
D: .; size: .; J: TRBJ1-5; length: 13; V: TRBV6-2/TRBV6-3; CDR3: CASSYLDNQPQHF; DNA: TGTGCCAGCAGTTACTTGGACAATCAGCCCCAGCATTTT
D: .; size: .; J: TRBJ2-2; length: 14; V: TRBV7-2; CDR3: CASSLVGHTGELFF; DNA: TGTGCCAGCAGCTTAGTCGGTCACACCGGGGAGCTGTTTTTT
D: .; size: .; J: TRBJ1-1; length: 14; V: TRBV18; CDR3: CASSGPFENTEAFF; DNA: TGTGCCAGCTCAGGCCCTTTCGAGAACACTGAAGCTTTCTTT
D: .; size: .; J: TRBJ2-1; length: 15; V: TRBV6-2/TRBV6-3; CDR3: CASRLRARSYNEQFF; DNA: TGTGCCAGCAGACTACGGGCTCGCTCCTACAATGAGCAGTTCTTC
D: TRBD1; size: few; J: TRBJ2-6; length: 18; V: TRBV5-4; CDR3: CASSLPQGVRSGANVLTF; DNA: TGTGCCAGCAGCTTGCCACAGGGGGTTCGCTCTGGGGCCAACGTCCTGACTTTC